Each of the 27 T cell receptor beta chains below was sequenced from the same sample in a study of Ad26.COV2.S vaccination and SARS-CoV-2 variants. Some clones are missing from TCRdb's copy, which holds only in-frame ones; the method was immunoSEQ multiplex PCR. This table holds about 450,000 clones, approximately 92% found once. Treatment indicated: 15 to 20 received Ad26.COV2.S at low or high dose, single or two shots; a few received placebo; per-sample allocation not given. The investigators took samples on day 63 after the first vaccine or placebo injection. This specimen was peripheral blood, taken in a trial of Ad26.COV2.S vaccine versus placebo. These receptors were collected from a person aged 18 to 65 who received the Ad26.COV2.S COVID-19 vaccine or a placebo.

The V and J genes are TRBV2 and TRBJ2-1; 10 bases are shared with TRBD2. There are 13 residues in the CDR3. V was pared by 5 bases and J by 15 bases, with 10 bases of the junction left unmatched. Germline V gene data show CDR1 as SNHLY and CDR2 as FYNNEI. The CDR3 protein is CASSWSGGAGPFF. In nucleotides, the CDR3 is TGTGCCAGCAGTTGGAGCGGGGGGGCCGGTCCGTTCTTC.

This clone occurred a few times. The rearrangement uses TRBV27 and TRBJ1-5; D might be TRBD1 (5 bases). Germline CDR1 reads MNHEY; CDR2 reads SMNVEV (reference sequence). The CDR3 sequence is 13 residues long. The V and J ends lost 4 bases and 6 bases respectively, with 10 bases between them. The CDR3 region has the DNA TGTGCCAGCAGTTCAAGGGGCAGTCAGCCCCAGCATTTT. Amino acids: CASSSRGSQPQHF.

The V gene is TRBV5-5, the J gene TRBJ1-2; 12 nucleotides line up with TRBD1. V dropped 4 bases and J dropped 7; count of bases not matched to a gene: 11. In germline, CDR1 is SGHKS, CDR2 YYEKEE (reference sequence). The CDR3 is 16 amino acids. The CDR3 here is CASSRVWGQGATGYTF. The DNA for the CDR3 is TGTGCCAGCAGCCGAGTTTGGGGACAGGGGGCGACTGGCTACACCTTC. The full variable domain, its missing parts supplied by reference TRBV5-5 and TRBJ1-2, is DAGVTQSPTHLIKTRGQQVTLRCSPISGHKSVSWYQQVLGQGPQFIFQYYEKEERGRGNFPDRFSARQFPNYSSELNVNALLLGDSALYLCASSRVWGQGATGYTFGSGTRLTVV.

The chain carries TRBV4-1 and TRBJ2-3; either TRBD1 or TRBD2 may supply D (5 bases each). The germline gives CDR1 MGHRA, CDR2 YSYEKL. V dropped 4 bases and J dropped 3 bases, with 14 bases sitting between them. The CDR3 has 15 residues. CDR3 nucleotides: TGCGCCAGCAGCCGAACCGGGACCCAAACAGATACGCAGTATTTT. This translates into CASSRTGTQTDTQYF.

This clone has only one observation. The rearrangement joins TRBV29-1 to TRBJ1-1; D gene unclear. V lost 4 bases and J 1 base, leaving 13 bases between the germline ends. Germline CDR1 is SQVTM and CDR2 is ANQGSEA. This CDR3 comprises 14 residues. In nucleotides, the CDR3 is TGCAGCGTTGTGGATAGGACGAGGAACACTGAAGCTTTCTTT. Translated, it gives CSVVDRTRNTEAFF.

The rearrangement joins TRBV5-5 to TRBJ2-1; 8 nucleotides line up with TRBD1. Germline CDR1 SGHKS, CDR2 YYEKEE (reference sequence). V shed 3 bases and J 7 bases; nucleotides not matched to a gene: 9. The CDR3 contains 15 residues. CDR3 region: CASSWIGQGRNEQFF. CDR3 DNA: TGTGCCAGCAGCTGGATTGGACAGGGAAGGAATGAGCAGTTCTTC.

The rearrangement links TRBV19 to TRBJ1-3; D gene unclear. In germline, CDR1 is LNHDA, CDR2 SQIVND (reference sequence). CDR3 length equals 16 residues. V was trimmed by 3 bases and J by 0 bases, leaving 12 bases between them. CDR3 residues: CASSISLGVSGNTIYF. The CDR3 DNA sequence: TGTGCCAGTAGTATCTCTCTGGGCGTCTCTGGAAACACCATATATTTT.

This chain joins TRBV6-2 or TRBV6-3 and TRBJ2-7; D gene unclear. The CDR3 is 12 residues long. Germline-derived CDR1 and CDR2 are MNHEY and SVGEGT. Trimming took 4 bases from V and 3 from J, leaving 7 bases between them. The CDR3 nucleotides read TGTGCCAGCAGTTTGAGGATCTACGAGCAGTACTTC. It specifies CASSLRIYEQYF.

J is TRBJ2-7 and V is TRBV6-5; D might be TRBD1 (5 bases). V dropped 2 bases and J dropped 0 bases, with 8 bases sitting between them. The CDR3 length is 14 residues. Germline CDR1 and CDR2: MNHEY and SVGAGI. This CDR3 reads CASSYTDSSYEQYF. The DNA for the CDR3 is TGTGCCAGCAGTTACACCGACAGCTCCTACGAGCAGTACTTC.

The CDR3 coding sequence is TGTGCCAGCAGTGGGTGGGGACTAGCGGAGACCCAGTACTTC. It encodes CASSGWGLAETQYF. This sequence joins TRBV6-6 and TRBJ2-5; 10 bases map to TRBD2. Germline loops: CDR1 MNHNY, CDR2 SVGAGI (reference sequence). CDR3 size: 14 residues. The ends lost 5 bases at V and 5 bases at J; junction bases unmatched: 5.

This clone was detected only once. The CDR3 bases are TGCGCCAGCAGCCTGACTCCCCAAAAAGAGACCCAGTACTTC. It translates to CASSLTPQKETQYF. V is TRBV5-1 and J is TRBJ2-5, with D unclear. Per the germline V gene, CDR1 is SGHRS and CDR2 is YFSETQ. Trimming cost V 4 bases and J 3 bases, with 13 bases left between them. The CDR3 sequence is 14 residues long.

The J gene is TRBJ2-3, the V gene TRBV3-1 (or the pseudogene TRBV3-2); D may match TRBD1 or TRBD2 (5 bases each). The CDR3 has 13 residues. V dropped 10 bases and J dropped 0 bases, with 11 bases sitting between them. The germline V gene has CDR1 LGHDT and CDR2 YNNKEL (reference sequence). The CDR3 loop reads CAIRGGSTDTQYF. CDR3 nucleotide sequence: TGTGCCATTCGTGGGGGTAGCACAGATACGCAGTATTTT.

The J gene is TRBJ2-3, the V gene TRBV7-3, with D maybe TRBD2 (6 bases). Deletions cut 5 bases from V and 1 base from J, with 16 bases between. This CDR3 comprises 16 residues. Germline V gives CDR1 SGHTA, CDR2 FQGTGA. CDR3 loop: CASSQGRWGGTDTQYF. The CDR3 bases are TGTGCCAGCAGCCAAGGAAGGTGGGGGGGCACAGATACGCAGTATTTT.

The rearrangement joins TRBV11-1 to TRBJ1-2, with D possibly TRBD1 on 6 matching bases. The germline gives CDR1 SGHAT, CDR2 FQDESV (reference sequence). The V end lost 5 bases, the J end lost 2 bases, and 9 bases lay between the germline ends. CDR3 length equals 13 residues. The CDR3 loop is CASSPQGNYGYTF. The CDR3 DNA is TGTGCCAGCAGCCCACAGGGAAACTATGGCTACACCTTC.

In its sample, this clone was seen once. The gene calls are TRBV7-6 and TRBJ1-4; no clear D. Trimming pared 4 bases from V and 4 bases from J, leaving 13 bases between. The CDR3 sequence is 15 residues long. The germline gives CDR1 SGHVS, CDR2 FNYEAQ. Here the CDR3 reads CASSWRPGLNEKLFF. Written as DNA, the CDR3 is TGTGCCAGCAGCTGGAGGCCAGGTCTTAATGAAAAACTGTTTTTT.

This chain connects TRBV7-6 to TRBJ2-6; D is ambiguous. Germline V gene data show CDR1 as SGHVS and CDR2 as FNYEAQ. The CDR3 covers 16 residues. Trimming took 5 bases from V and 2 from J, leaving 13 bases between them. This CDR3 is CASSPLVGPGANVLTF. In DNA, the CDR3 is TGTGCCAGCAGCCCTCTAGTTGGGCCTGGGGCCAACGTCCTGACTTTC.

The V and J genes are TRBV5-6 and TRBJ2-7; possibly TRBD2 for D (6 bases). Trimming left V 0 bases short and J 5 bases short, with 12 bases between. The CDR3 runs 14 residues. Germline CDR1 SGHDT, CDR2 YYEEEE. The CDR3 nucleotides are TGTGCCAGCAGCTTGGTCGCAGGGACTCACGAGCAGTACGTC. Translating gives CASSLVAGTHEQYV.

The chain couples TRBV27 to TRBJ2-3; weak D call: TRBD1 (6 bases). The CDR3 runs to 13 residues. CDR1 is MNHEY and CDR2 is SMNVEV in the germline V gene (reference sequence). V lost 5 bases and J lost 2, with 8 bases in between. This CDR3 is CASSGDNTDTQYF. The CDR3 coding sequence is TGTGCCAGCAGTGGGGACAACACAGATACGCAGTATTTT.

The gene calls are TRBV28 and TRBJ2-7; no clear D. This CDR3 is 12 amino acids long. Deletions cut 3 bases from V and 3 bases from J, with 6 bases between. Germline V gene sequence: CDR1 MDHEN, CDR2 SYDVKM. CDR3 in amino acids: CASSFQNYEQYF. CDR3 nucleotides: TGTGCCAGCAGTTTCCAGAACTACGAGCAGTACTTC.

The V gene is TRBV7-2, the J gene TRBJ1-5, with 7 bases lining up with TRBD1. The CDR3 sequence is 16 residues long. The germline CDR1 and CDR2 sequences are SGHTA and FQGNSA. V was pared by 4 bases and J by 5 bases, with 11 bases of the junction left unmatched. The CDR3 here is CASSSPGGGWYQPQHF. The CDR3 nucleotides are TGTGCCAGCAGCTCCCCCGGAGGGGGCTGGTATCAGCCCCAGCATTTT.

The rearrangement joins TRBV5-5 to TRBJ1-6; maybe TRBD1 (5 bases). The germline V and J ends were trimmed by 3 bases and 6 bases, with 16 bases remaining between them. The CDR3 totals 16 residues. The germline gives CDR1 SGHKS, CDR2 YYEKEE (reference sequence). CDR3 bases: TGTGCCAGCAGCTCCCCCCCGGCAGGGAGTAATTCACCCCTCCACTTT. It encodes CASSSPPAGSNSPLHF. The full variable domain, in which reference TRBV5-5 and TRBJ1-6 provide the parts outside the CDR3, is DAGVTQSPTHLIKTRGQQVTLRCSPISGHKSVSWYQQVLGQGPQFIFQYYEKEERGRGNFPDRFSARQFPNYSSELNVNALLLGDSALYLCASSSPPAGSNSPLHFGNGTRLTVT.

CDR3 in DNA: TGTGCCAGCGCATTTTTACACCCGAACACTGAAGCTTTCTTT. Its translation is CASAFLHPNTEAFF. The genes are TRBV11-3 and TRBJ1-1; D is ambiguous. The CDR3 is 14 amino acids. Germline V gene sequence: CDR1 SGHNT, CDR2 YENEEA. Deletions cut 8 bases from V and 1 base from J, with 14 bases between.

This clone has a single count. At one end, the junction sequence differs from germline, possibly due to a read error. This sequence joins TRBV2 and TRBJ2-7; the match to TRBD2 covers 8 bases. The CDR3 has 12 residues. Germline V gene data show CDR1 as SNHLY and CDR2 as FYNNEI. Here the CDR3 reads CASRTGGTIHPF. DNA of the CDR3: TGTGCCAGCAGGACGGGAGGGACAATACACCCCTTC.

In its sample, this clone was seen once. The chain is built from TRBV11-1 and TRBJ2-5; tentatively, D is TRBD2 (6 bases). The CDR3 contains 16 residues. In germline, CDR1 is SGHAT, CDR2 FQDESV (reference sequence). Trimming cost V 1 base and J 5 bases, with 17 bases left between them. The CDR3 is CASSLGPHGSVETQYF. The CDR3 region has the DNA TGTGCCAGCAGCTTAGGCCCCCACGGGAGTGTGGAGACCCAGTACTTC.

Of note for this clone: At one boundary the junction diverges from the germline segment, which might be a read error. The chain recombines TRBV12-3 or TRBV12-4 with TRBJ1-1, with D uncertain. The CDR3 length is 13 residues. The CDR3 sequence: CAGSLRRPHEAFF. DNA of the CDR3: TGTGCCGGCAGTTTGAGGCGACCCCATGAAGCTTTCTTT.

This chain links TRBV5-1 with TRBJ2-3; no firm D call. The CDR3 runs 15 residues. Trimming left V 1 base short and J 3 bases short, with 12 bases between. Germline CDR1 SGHRS, CDR2 YFSETQ. CDR3 residues: CASSLNPGPTDTQYF. The CDR3 bases are TGCGCCAGCAGCTTGAACCCCGGACCTACAGATACGCAGTATTTT.

There are a few counts of this clone. The chain joins TRBV4-3 to TRBJ1-4, with unresolved D. The CDR3 runs 18 residues. V gave up 0 bases and J gave up 0 bases, with 14 bases separating them. Germline CDR1 is LGHNA and CDR2 is YSLEER. The CDR3 nucleotides are TGCGCCAGCAGCCAAGATAGTGTGAAGCGAGCAACTAATGAAAAACTGTTTTTT. Translation: CASSQDSVKRATNEKLFF.